The TCR beta chain described here comes from a study of T cell responses to AZD1222 COVID-19 vaccine. Findings of the study overall: Without day 14 samples, only post-peak T cell repertoires were studied.

Clones were sequenced by immunoSEQ multiplex PCR, and TCRdb holds only the in-frame ones, with some missing. The sample includes about 120,000 clones, roughly 93% of them seen just once. Concerning this clone: Its antigen is unidentified.

The TCR was taken from an adult in good health. Here the sequenced sample was peripheral blood, taken on day 0 of AZD1222 vaccination.

CDR3 DNA sequence: TGTGCCAGCAGCGTAGCAGGGGGCTACGAGCAGTACGTC. Residues: CASSVAGGYEQYV. The rearrangement uses TRBV7-2 and TRBJ2-7, with 7 bases aligning to TRBD1. This CDR3 spans 13 amino acids. Germline V gene sequence: CDR1 SGHTA, CDR2 FQGNSA.